The entry that follows covers one T cell receptor beta chain sequence. It has no known antigen specificity. No much larger clone is present one base from it, and per-base qualities are unavailable. This sample was taken from a study of early stage breast cancer tumors listed by TCRdb under 2017. For context, the study as a whole: Of the approximately 16 invasive breast tumors, some twelve were found to be estrogen receptor-positive, progesterone receptor-positive and HER2-negative. Of the roughly 12 ER+/PR+/HER2- tumors, eight were classified as invasive ductal carcinomas and four as invasive lobular carcinomas. Across all samples, around 2.9 million templates representing roughly 1,100,000 unique clonotypes were detected. The average read coverage per sample was around 9.1-fold.

Each sample was amplified in two independent genomic DNA replicates, using 0.4 to 0.6 ug for blood and 1.5 ug for tumor or normal breast. TCRB sequencing of genomic DNA was carried out with the ImmunoSeq Intro kit according to the manufacturer's instructions. Multiplex PCR ran approximately 34 cycles with proprietary primers and spike-in control sequences for absolute quantification. Single-end 150-bp reads were used to sequence an 87-bp fragment spanning the CDR3 plus the flanking V and J genes. Each lane of an Illumina MiSeq using version 3.0 chemistry carried seven multiplexed samples, with two replicates per sample. In the source study's methods: The vendor's proprietary pipeline handled the raw data processing, merging both replicates into a single result for each sample. Clonotypes were defined as productive rearrangements sharing the V-gene family, CDR3 amino acid sequence and J-gene segment. To compute clonality, the normalized Shannon entropy (Pielou evenness) of TCRB abundances was subtracted from 1. T cell density was estimated by dividing total templates by the number of input cells inferred from the DNA input amount. Recon was used with default parameters to estimate total repertoire diversity and clonality. Tumor-enriched clonotypes were defined as having over 0.1% abundance in tumor and at least 32-fold higher abundance than in normal breast. TCRdb obtained this table from immuneACCESS and retained in-frame rearrangements with V and J assigned. These tables miss some clones; where compared with another copy, unresolved V genes account for less than half of the shortfall, and the remainder is unexplained. From that table come the V and J calls and clone size; the DNA was used to work out D and trimming. The sample contains some 75,000 clones, 65% to 85% of them found a single time. The ten largest clones take up roughly 3% of the sample.

The study profiled bulk TCR beta-chain repertoires in matched peripheral blood, tumor and adjacent normal breast tissue taken from approximately 15 patients with early-stage breast cancer. Before surgery, about 4.5-10 mL of whole blood was collected in EDTA tubes and processed within 2 hours. Ficoll-Paque centrifugation in SepMate-50 tubes was used to isolate peripheral blood mononuclear cells. PBMCs were cryopreserved in around 90% FBS with approximately 10% DMSO in aliquots of about 1.7 to 4.5 million cells and stored in liquid nitrogen. The Qiagen AllPrep DNA/RNA Mini kit was used to extract genomic DNA. A distance of 12 bases separates the germline ends of V and J, which lose 5 bases and 2 bases respectively. The CDR3 spans 15 residues, from the cysteine through the phenylalanine. Solely the CDR3 DNA is kept, with 45 bases framed from the first base. The germline V gene provides CDR1 SGHAT and CDR2 FQNNGV.

What the study reported, not specific to this receptor: Repertoires from blood and normal breast were more alike than repertoires from blood and tumor, and in about 90% of the 16 patients, comparing each tissue with blood separated tumor from normal. Bulk genomic DNA sequencing of unsorted cells missed chain pairing and functional markers such as CD4, CD8 and FOXP3. Analysis by tumor subtype was prevented by the small cohort size. Compared with adjacent normal breast tissue, tumors had higher clonality and roughly 2.5-fold greater T cell density. Enriched TCRB sequences shared across patients were found to be mostly commonly generated sequences that were unlikely to play an important role in the tumor microenvironment.

The source of this sequence is a person between 55 and 70 years old with breast cancer. Material for sequencing was blood. The V and J genes are TRBV11-2 and TRBJ2-2; the D assignment is uncertain and may be TRBD1 or TRBD2, with 5 bases supporting each. The CDR3 corresponds to CASSLGTHNTGELFF. In nucleotides, the sequence is TGTGCCAGCAGCCTGGGGACGCATAACACCGGGGAGCTGTTTTTT.